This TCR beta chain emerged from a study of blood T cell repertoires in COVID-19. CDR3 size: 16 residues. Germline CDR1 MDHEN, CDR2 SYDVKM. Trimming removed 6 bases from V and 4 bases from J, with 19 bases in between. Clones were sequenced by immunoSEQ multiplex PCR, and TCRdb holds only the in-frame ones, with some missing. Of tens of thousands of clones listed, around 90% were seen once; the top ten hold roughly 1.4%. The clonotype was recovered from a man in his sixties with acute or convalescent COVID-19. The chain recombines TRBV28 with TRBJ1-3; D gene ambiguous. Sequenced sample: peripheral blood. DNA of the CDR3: TGTGCCAGCAGCCCCGGAGGGCCTTCGGTCGGAAACACCATATATTTT. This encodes CASSPGGPSVGNTIYF.